Below, 23 T cell receptor beta chains from the same sample are listed, as sequenced in a study of cytomegalovirus exposure and HLA in healthy donors. Sequenced by immunoSEQ multiplex PCR; TCRdb stores in-frame clones only, minus some. The data contain 90,000 to 150,000 clones, 88% of them singletons. What was sequenced was PBMCs. Source of these receptors: a woman aged 18-30 years in good health and CMV-seropositive.

This chain uses TRBV7-2 with TRBJ2-2, with 13 bases that match TRBD2. J gave up 8 bases and V 5 bases, and 8 bases lay outside the gene matches. This CDR3 contains 16 residues. CDR1 and CDR2 from the germline V gene are SGHTA and FQGNSA. CDR3 coding DNA: TGTGCCAGCAGCCCAAGACTAGCGGGAGGACCGGGGGAGCTGTTTTTT. The encoded protein is CASSPRLAGGPGELFF.

The chain combines TRBV7-9 with TRBJ2-7; D is undetermined. Trimming left V 4 bases short and J 0 bases short, with 19 bases between. The germline CDR1 and CDR2 sequences are SEHNR and FQNEAQ (reference sequence). The CDR3 loop spans 17 amino acids. The CDR3 spells CASSSAFGGISSYEQYF. The CDR3 DNA sequence: TGTGCCAGCAGCTCCGCGTTCGGCGGAATTAGCTCCTACGAGCAGTACTTC.

The chain uses TRBV7-9 and TRBJ2-7; tentatively, D is TRBD1 (7 bases). Deletions cut 0 bases from V and 3 bases from J, with 15 bases between. CDR1 and CDR2 from the germline V gene are SEHNR and FQNEAQ (reference sequence). This CDR3 comprises 16 residues. As DNA, the CDR3 is TGTGCCAGCAGCTTAGCGGCGGGGACAGCACGCTACGAGCAGTACTTC. It translates to CASSLAAGTARYEQYF.

The chain uses TRBV29-1 and TRBJ1-1; 7 nucleotides agree with TRBD1. The CDR3 runs to 10 residues. Germline assignment: CDR1 SQVTM and CDR2 ANQGSEA. The J segment lost 8 bases and the V segment lost 7 bases, leaving 4 bases of the junction unmatched. The CDR3 region has the DNA TGCAGCGACATGACAGGGGAAGCTTTCTTT. This translates into CSDMTGEAFF.

CDR3: CASSARGTGDVSFEKLFF. CDR3 nucleotide sequence: TGTGCCAGCAGTGCGAGGGGGACAGGGGACGTTTCGTTTGAAAAACTGTTTTTT. V is TRBV2 and J is TRBJ1-4; 10 bases match TRBD1. The CDR3 consists of 18 residues. J was trimmed by 7 bases and V by 4 bases; bases with no gene match: 15. Germline V gene data show CDR1 as SNHLY and CDR2 as FYNNEI. The variable domain in full, completed from reference TRBV2 and TRBJ1-4, reads EPEVTQTPSHQVTQMGQEVILRCVPISNHLYFYWYRQILGQKVEFLVSFYNNEISEKSEIFDDQFSVERPDGSNFTLKIRSTKLEDSAMYFCASSARGTGDVSFEKLFFGSGTQLSVL.

The chain links TRBV2 to TRBJ1-1, with TRBD1 matching over 7 bases. This CDR3 spans 15 amino acids. V gave up 6 bases and J gave up 1 base; unmatched junction bases: 8. Per the germline V gene, CDR1 is SNHLY and CDR2 is FYNNEI. CDR3 nucleotide sequence: TGTGCCAGCAGACGAACCGGGACAGCGAACACTGAAGCTTTCTTT. Translated: CASRRTGTANTEAFF.

This clone was observed once. The rearrangement links TRBV6-1 to TRBJ2-3; TRBD2 might be the D (6 bases). V was clipped by 2 bases and J by 5 bases, with 17 bases between them. The CDR3 length is 16 residues. Germline V lookup: CDR1 MNHNS, CDR2 SASEGT. CDR3: CASSEILAGGRDTQYF. The CDR3 nucleotides are TGTGCCAGCAGTGAAATTCTGGCAGGAGGGAGAGATACGCAGTATTTT.

The rearrangement uses TRBV19 and TRBJ1-4, with D hard to call. Germline V gene sequence: CDR1 LNHDA, CDR2 SQIVND (reference sequence). The CDR3 consists of 15 residues. V was clipped by 2 bases and J by 4 bases, with 11 bases between them. In nucleotides, the CDR3 is TGTGCCAGTAGTATATTTGGGGAGCTTAATGAAAAACTGTTTTTT. Translation: CASSIFGELNEKLFF.

J is TRBJ1-2 and V is TRBV5-1; D uncertain. The ends were cut back, 3 bases at V and 4 bases at J, with 13 bases in the middle. Germline CDR1 and CDR2: SGHRS and YFSETQ. The CDR3 has 14 amino acids. DNA of the CDR3: TGCGCCAGCAGCTCCTCGATAAGCGGCTATGGCTACACCTTC. It is translated as CASSSSISGYGYTF.

This clone was detected only once. The gene calls are TRBV5-1 and TRBJ2-1; possibly TRBD1 for D (6 bases). Germline CDR1 reads SGHRS; CDR2 reads YFSETQ. CDR3 length equals 12 residues. Trimming shortened V by 7 bases and J by 13 bases, and 18 bases separated the two germline ends. CDR3 in amino acids: CASGLGAGEQFF. CDR3 bases: TGCGCCAGCGGACTGGGGGCAGGTGAACAGTTCTTC.

V is TRBV7-6 and J is TRBJ2-3; 9 nucleotides align to TRBD2. Germline CDR1 is SGHVS and CDR2 is FNYEAQ. Trimming took 0 bases from V and 3 from J; bases not matched to a gene: 7. CDR3 length equals 17 residues. The CDR3 here is CASSLALLAGGTDTQYF. CDR3 sequence (DNA): TGTGCCAGCAGCTTAGCGTTACTGGCGGGAGGGACAGATACGCAGTATTTT.

The J gene is TRBJ1-2, the V gene TRBV6-1; D is ambiguous. Germline V CDR1 and CDR2: MNHNS, SASEGT. The germline V and J ends were trimmed by 0 bases and 6 bases, with 14 bases remaining between them. The CDR3 extends over 15 amino acids. The CDR3: CASSEASTGFNGYTF. The DNA of the CDR3 is TGTGCCAGCAGTGAAGCATCAACGGGGTTTAATGGCTACACCTTC.

The genes are TRBV5-4 and TRBJ1-1; D is undetermined. Trimming took 0 bases from V and 4 from J, leaving 13 bases between them. The CDR3 is 15 residues long. The germline V gene encodes CDR1 SGHNT and CDR2 YYREEE (reference sequence). The DNA of the CDR3 is TGTGCCAGCAGCTTGGATCCGACCCGGGGCACTGAAGCTTTCTTT. This codes for CASSLDPTRGTEAFF.

The rearrangement uses TRBV5-1 and TRBJ2-2; TRBD1 might be the D (5 bases). V was pared by 2 bases and J by 0 bases, with 8 bases between. The CDR3 length is 15 residues. CDR1 is SGHRS, CDR2 YFSETQ, per germline. For the CDR3, the DNA is TGCGCCAGCAGCTTTGGCAGGGCGAACACCGGGGAGCTGTTTTTT. This sequence encodes CASSFGRANTGELFF.

This clone was counted many times. The chain links TRBV6-1 to TRBJ1-6; 9 bases agree with TRBD1. The CDR3 spans 14 residues. The germline V gene has CDR1 MNHNS and CDR2 SASEGT. Trimming took 5 bases from V and 10 from J; bases not matched to a gene: 6. CDR3 amino acids: CASSPGQGGSPLHF. Written as DNA, the CDR3 is TGTGCCAGCAGTCCGGGACAGGGTGGATCACCCCTCCACTTT.

In this sample, this clone turned up once. The V and J genes are TRBV5-4 and TRBJ2-6, with TRBD1 matching 10 bases. V trimming: 4 bases; J trimming: 4 bases; junction bases outside the gene matches: 8. CDR1 SGHNT and CDR2 YYREEE come from the germline V gene (reference sequence). The CDR3 consists of 17 residues. The CDR3 region has the DNA TGTGCCAGCAGCCATAGACAGGGGGCGTTGGGGGCCAACGTCCTGACTTTC. Residues: CASSHRQGALGANVLTF.

The chain combines TRBV7-9 with TRBJ2-3; 11 positions match TRBD2. Germline V gene data show CDR1 as SEHNR and CDR2 as FQNEAQ (reference sequence). The CDR3 loop spans 17 amino acids. V gave up 4 bases and J gave up 4 bases; unmatched junction bases: 10. This CDR3 is CASSSILAGVEADTQYF. CDR3 coding DNA: TGTGCCAGCAGCTCGATACTAGCGGGAGTAGAGGCAGATACGCAGTATTTT.

This rearrangement joins TRBV2 to TRBJ1-2, with 8 bases that match TRBD1. Germline CDR1 and CDR2: SNHLY and FYNNEI. Losses at the gene ends were 5 bases for V and 13 bases for J; bases not matched to a gene: 21. The CDR3 has 16 residues. The CDR3 loop is CASSSPAGQGARIPTF. CDR3 coding DNA: TGTGCCAGCAGTTCCCCGGCAGGACAGGGAGCCCGTATTCCCACCTTC. The full variable domain, in which reference TRBV2 and TRBJ1-2 provide the parts outside the CDR3, is EPEVTQTPSHQVTQMGQEVILRCVPISNHLYFYWYRQILGQKVEFLVSFYNNEISEKSEIFDDQFSVERPDGSNFTLKIRSTKLEDSAMYFCASSSPAGQGARIPTFGSGTRLTVV.

The rearrangement links TRBV5-8 to TRBJ2-7; D perhaps matches TRBD1 (6 bases). The CDR3 totals 13 residues. Germline CDR1 is SGHTS and CDR2 is YDEGEE. V lost 6 bases and J 5 bases, leaving 15 bases between the germline ends. The CDR3 loop reads CASNRVVEHEQYF. CDR3 sequence (DNA): TGTGCCAGCAACAGGGTTGTCGAACACGAGCAGTACTTC. The entire variable domain, with the rest obtained from reference TRBV5-8 and TRBJ2-7, is as follows: EAGVTQSPTHLIKTRGQQATLRCSPISGHTSVYWYQQALGLGLQFLLWYDEGEERNRGNFPPRFSGRQFPNYSSELNVNALELEDSALYLCASNRVVEHEQYFGPGTRLTVT.

V usage is TRBV6-5 and J usage is TRBJ2-5, with 7 bases fitting TRBD2. V shed 0 bases, J shed 3 bases, and the junction held 1 base outside the gene matches. This CDR3 spans 14 amino acids. Germline V gene data show CDR1 as MNHEY and CDR2 as SVGAGI. In nucleotides, the CDR3 is TGTGCCAGCAGTTACTCCGGACTAGAAGAGACCCAGTACTTC. It specifies CASSYSGLEETQYF.

V is TRBV9 and J is TRBJ2-1; the match to TRBD2 covers 8 bases. CDR1 and CDR2 from the germline V gene are SGDLS and YYNGEE. CDR3 length: 17 amino acids. The V gene end was trimmed by 3 bases and the J gene end by 0 bases; junction bases not matched to a gene: 8. In DNA form, the CDR3 reads TGTGCCAGCAGCGGTAGCGGGAAAATTAGCTCCTACAATGAGCAGTTCTTC. Translation: CASSGSGKISSYNEQFF.

This clone was detected once. This sequence joins TRBV4-3 and TRBJ1-5; D perhaps matches TRBD1 (5 bases). The V and J ends lost 4 bases and 5 bases respectively, with 15 bases between them. Germline V lookup: CDR1 LGHNA, CDR2 YSLEER. The CDR3 runs to 15 residues. The CDR3 DNA is TGCGCCAGCAGCCGCTCACGGGGGGAGGATCAGCCCCAGCATTTT. As protein: CASSRSRGEDQPQHF.

The chain uses TRBV6-1 and TRBJ1-1; weak D call: TRBD1 (6 bases). The CDR3 is made up of 11 amino acids. Germline V gene data show CDR1 as MNHNS and CDR2 as SASEGT. The V end lost 8 bases, the J end lost 4 bases, and 8 bases lay between the germline ends. CDR3 sequence reads: CASSRGTEAFF. CDR3 nucleotides: TGTGCCAGCTCCAGGGGCACTGAAGCTTTCTTT.